The 6 T cell receptor beta chains below all came from one sample that was sequenced in a study of post-analysis software for immune sequencing data (dated by TCRdb to between 2014 and 2017). Overall study results and their limits: Patients showed significantly higher frequencies than controls for several TRBV segments, among them TRBV5-6, TRBV5-1 and TRBV20-1.

Receptors were amplified or captured by PCR. The sample was run on an Illumina HiSeq 2500. To reduce PCR and sequencing biases, unique molecular identifiers were incorporated into the TCR beta cDNA libraries. In TCRdb, the public reads were trimmed at Q25 with fastp and aligned with MiXCR, with productive beta chains retained. Every entry covers one CDR3 protein and lists the most common genes and DNA from its rows. This sample is represented by some 260,000 distinct CDR3 sequences; 36% of them were singletons. The ten largest clones represent 4% to 5.5% of the sample. No antigen is known for these receptors. Sequencing was carried out using blood. These receptors came from a girl aged 5-17 years with multiple sclerosis.

The chain is built from TRBV7-2 and TRBJ1-2; possibly TRBD1 for D (6 bases). The germline CDR1 and CDR2 sequences are SGHTA and FQGNSA. This CDR3 spans 17 amino acids. V was cut by 0 bases and J by 0 bases, with 14 bases left in between. The CDR3 reads CASSLASGQSSNYGYTF. Here the CDR3 DNA reads TGTGCCAGCAGCTTAGCATCTGGACAGAGCTCTAACTATGGCTACACCTTC.

As to this clonotype: A single base separates this from a much larger clone, so it may be a read error. The rearrangement uses TRBV7-8 and TRBJ2-1; 9 bases are a match to TRBD2. This CDR3 contains 16 residues. V lost 0 bases and J lost 4; bases outside the gene matches: 4. CDR1 is SGHVS and CDR2 is FQNEAQ in the germline V gene. CDR3 in DNA: TGTGCCAGCAGCTTAGCGCGGCTAGCGGGGTACAATGAGCAGTTCTTC. Translating gives CASSLARLAGYNEQFF.

This clonotype was recorded many times. The rearrangement uses TRBV12-3 or TRBV12-4 and TRBJ1-5, with D possibly being TRBD1 (5 bases). Trimming pared 7 bases from V and 1 base from J, leaving 11 bases between. CDR3 length: 14 amino acids. The CDR3 here is CASTGDRSNQPQHF. The CDR3 DNA is TGTGCCAGCACCGGGGACCGCAGCAATCAGCCCCAGCATTTT.

The V call is TRBV18, the J call TRBJ1-5; the match to TRBD1 covers 7 bases. Germline trimming cut 5 bases from V and 5 bases from J; bases unmatched to any gene: 6. The CDR3 runs to 14 residues. The germline CDR1 and CDR2 sequences are KGHSH and LQKENI. Here the CDR3 DNA reads TGTGCCAGCTCAGCCGACAGGGTGTATCAGCCCCAGCATTTT. Encoded protein: CASSADRVYQPQHF.

The sample holds a few counts of this clonotype. Its ends do not fully match the called genes, so a read error is possible. The chain recombines TRBV7-9 with TRBJ1-2; TRBD1 agrees at 8 bases. The V gene's germline CDR1 is SEHNR and CDR2 FQNEAQ (reference sequence). The CDR3 sequence is 15 residues long. CDR3 residues: CASSSLTGVNYSYTF. In DNA, the CDR3 is TGTGCCAGCAGCTCACTGACAGGGGTAAACTATAGCTACACCTTC. The whole variable domain, filled in from reference TRBV7-9 and TRBJ1-2, reads DTGVSQNPRHKITKRGQNVTFRCDPISEHNRLYWYRQTLGQGPEFLTYFQNEAQLEKSRLLSDRFSAERPKGSFSTLEIQRTEQGDSAMYLCASSSLTGVNYSYTFGSGTRLTVV.

The J gene is TRBJ1-1, the V gene TRBV5-1; D perhaps matches TRBD1 (6 bases). Trimming took off 4 bases at V and 3 bases at J, with 16 bases between the two ends. CDR3 length equals 15 residues. The V gene's germline CDR1 is SGHRS and CDR2 YFSETQ. CDR3 in amino acids: CASSTGQPADTEAFF. CDR3 nucleotides: TGCGCCAGCAGCACCGGACAGCCAGCGGACACTGAAGCTTTCTTT.